What follows describes a single TCR beta chain. Antigen: not known. The data derive from a study of cytomegalovirus exposure and HLA in healthy donors. Notes on the study in general: A later analysis found most CMV-associated TCR beta chains apparently HLA-restricted.

Losses at the gene ends were 0 bases for V and 4 bases for J; bases not matched to a gene: 2. The CDR3 has 15 amino acids. CDR1 is PRHDT and CDR2 is FYEKMQ in the germline V gene (reference sequence). Primers for the PCR totalled 60 Vbeta and 13 Jbeta. Profiling relied on immunoSEQ multiplex PCR, and the TCRdb table lists in-frame clones only, not all of them. The sample contains over 80,000 clones, about 75% of which appear only once. The sample consisted of PBMCs. This chain joins TRBV13 and TRBJ2-5; 10 nucleotides agree with TRBD1. This sequence originates from a female donor in good health and CMV-seronegative. DNA for the CDR3: TGTGCCAGCAGCTTAGGGGACAGGGGGAGAGAGACCCAGTACTTC. Translated: CASSLGDRGRETQYF.